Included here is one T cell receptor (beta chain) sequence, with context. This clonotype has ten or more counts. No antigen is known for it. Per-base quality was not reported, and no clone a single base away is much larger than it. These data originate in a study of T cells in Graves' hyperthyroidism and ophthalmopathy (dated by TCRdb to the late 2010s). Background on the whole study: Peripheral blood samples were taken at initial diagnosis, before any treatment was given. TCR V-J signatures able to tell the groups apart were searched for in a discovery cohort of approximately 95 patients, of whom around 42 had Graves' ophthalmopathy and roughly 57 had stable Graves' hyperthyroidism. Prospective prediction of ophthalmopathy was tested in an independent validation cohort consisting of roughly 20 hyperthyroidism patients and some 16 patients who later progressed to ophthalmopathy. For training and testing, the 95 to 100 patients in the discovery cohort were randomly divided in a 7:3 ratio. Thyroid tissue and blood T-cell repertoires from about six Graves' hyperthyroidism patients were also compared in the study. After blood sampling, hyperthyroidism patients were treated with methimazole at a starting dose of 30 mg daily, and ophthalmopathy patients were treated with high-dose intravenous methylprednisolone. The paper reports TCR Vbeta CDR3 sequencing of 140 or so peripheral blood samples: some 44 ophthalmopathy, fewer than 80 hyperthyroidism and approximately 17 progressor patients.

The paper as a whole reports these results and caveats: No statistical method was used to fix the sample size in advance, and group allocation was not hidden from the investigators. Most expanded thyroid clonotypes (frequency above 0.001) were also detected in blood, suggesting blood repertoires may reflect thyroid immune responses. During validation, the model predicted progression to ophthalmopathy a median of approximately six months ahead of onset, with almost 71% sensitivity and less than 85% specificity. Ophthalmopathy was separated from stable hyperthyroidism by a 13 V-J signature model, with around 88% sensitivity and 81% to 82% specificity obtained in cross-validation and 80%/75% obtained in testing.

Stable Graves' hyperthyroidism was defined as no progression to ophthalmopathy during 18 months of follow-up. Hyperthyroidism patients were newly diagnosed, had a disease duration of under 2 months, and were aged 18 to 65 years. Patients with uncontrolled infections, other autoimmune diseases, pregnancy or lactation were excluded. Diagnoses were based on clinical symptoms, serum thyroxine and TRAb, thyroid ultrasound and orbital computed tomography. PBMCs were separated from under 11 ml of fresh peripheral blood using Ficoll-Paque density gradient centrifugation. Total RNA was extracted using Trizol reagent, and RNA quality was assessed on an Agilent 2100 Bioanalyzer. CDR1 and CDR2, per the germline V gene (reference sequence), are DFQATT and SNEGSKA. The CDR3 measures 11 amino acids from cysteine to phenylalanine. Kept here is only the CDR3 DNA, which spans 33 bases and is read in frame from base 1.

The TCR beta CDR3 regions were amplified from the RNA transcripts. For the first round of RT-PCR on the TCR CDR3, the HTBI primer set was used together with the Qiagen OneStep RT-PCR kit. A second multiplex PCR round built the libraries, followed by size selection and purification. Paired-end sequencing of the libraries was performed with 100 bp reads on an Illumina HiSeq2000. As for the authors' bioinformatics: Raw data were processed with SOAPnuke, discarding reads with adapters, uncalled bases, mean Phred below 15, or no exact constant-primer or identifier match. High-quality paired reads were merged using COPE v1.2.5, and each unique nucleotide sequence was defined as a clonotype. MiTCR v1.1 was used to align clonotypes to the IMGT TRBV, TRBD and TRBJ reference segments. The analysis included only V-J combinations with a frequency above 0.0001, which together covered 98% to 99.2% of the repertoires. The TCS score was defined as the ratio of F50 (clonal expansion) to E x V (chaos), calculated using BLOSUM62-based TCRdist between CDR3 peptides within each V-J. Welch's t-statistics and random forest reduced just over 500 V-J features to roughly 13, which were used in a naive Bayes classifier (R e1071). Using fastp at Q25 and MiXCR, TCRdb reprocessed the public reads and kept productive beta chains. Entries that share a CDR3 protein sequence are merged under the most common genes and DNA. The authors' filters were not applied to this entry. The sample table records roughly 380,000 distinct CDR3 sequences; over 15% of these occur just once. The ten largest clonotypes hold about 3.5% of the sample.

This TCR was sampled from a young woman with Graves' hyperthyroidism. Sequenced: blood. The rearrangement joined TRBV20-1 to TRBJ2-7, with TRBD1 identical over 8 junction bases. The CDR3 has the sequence CMTGESYEQYF. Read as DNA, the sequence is TGCATGACAGGGGAATCCTACGAGCAGTACTTC.